The 22 T cell receptor beta chains below come from one sample, sequenced in a study of shared clonotypes between healthy human individuals. Profiling relied on immunoSEQ multiplex PCR, and the TCRdb table lists in-frame clones only, not all of them. The sample lists 2 million or so clones, 85% to 95% seen once, with about 0.13% in the top ten. The sample consisted of naive CD4+ T cells sorted from blood. Indicated subset: CD45RA+ positively selected. All receptors derive from a man between 18 and 29 years old in good health.

This chain joins TRBV30 and TRBJ2-7, with 9 nucleotides matching TRBD1. V was pared by 1 base and J by 2 bases, with 3 bases of the junction left unmatched. The CDR3 runs to 14 residues. The germline V gene encodes CDR1 GTSNPN and CDR2 SVGIG (reference sequence). The CDR3 region has the DNA TGTGCCTGGAGTGCCCGGGACAGGGCCTACGAGCAGTACTTC. It specifies CAWSARDRAYEQYF.

The chain uses TRBV2 and TRBJ2-5; D might be TRBD2 (5 bases). Germline-derived CDR1 and CDR2 are SNHLY and FYNNEI. This CDR3 has 13 amino acids. The V end was cut by 8 bases, the J end by 5 bases, with 15 bases between. In DNA, the CDR3 is TGTGCCAGCCTTTCGGACGGCGGGGAGACCCAGTACTTC. Its translation: CASLSDGGETQYF.

Regarding this clone: This CDR3 is also generated by other DNA sequences in the sample. The rearrangement joins TRBV30 to TRBJ2-1; TRBD2 matches 7 bases. Germline V lookup: CDR1 GTSNPN, CDR2 SVGIG (reference sequence). The V segment lost 0 bases and the J segment 7 bases; nucleotides outside the gene matches: 9. The CDR3 consists of 15 residues. CDR3 sequence reads: CAWSVRAGVGNEQFF. The CDR3 coding sequence is TGTGCCTGGAGTGTACGGGCGGGAGTCGGAAATGAGCAGTTCTTC. Full variable domain (outside the CDR3, taken from reference TRBV30 and TRBJ2-1): SQTIHQWPATLVQPVGSPLSLECTVEGTSNPNLYWYRQAAGRGLQLLFYSVGIGQISSEVPQNLSASRPQDRQFILSSKKLLLSDSGFYLCAWSVRAGVGNEQFFGPGTRLTVL.

This chain links TRBV27 with TRBJ2-3; D is perhaps TRBD1 or TRBD2 (5 bases each). V gave up 6 bases and J gave up 6 bases, with 22 bases separating them. This CDR3 region has 16 residues. Germline V gene sequence: CDR1 MNHEY, CDR2 SMNVEV (reference sequence). This CDR3 reads CASSRGGDLAGDTQYF. For the CDR3, the DNA is TGTGCCAGCAGCAGAGGTGGGGACCTTGCAGGGGATACGCAGTATTTT.

Only one count was recorded for this clone. The chain uses TRBV7-2 and TRBJ1-4, with D perhaps matching TRBD1 (5 bases). The V and J ends lost 2 bases and 12 bases respectively, with 22 bases between them. CDR1 and CDR2 (germline): SGHTA, FQGNSA. The CDR3 totals 16 residues. The CDR3 region has the DNA TGTGCCAGCAGCTTAATGCAGGGAGGTCCGCAAAAGGAACTGTTTTTT. Translation gives CASSLMQGGPQKELFF.

The genes are TRBV30 and TRBJ2-4; no clear D gene. The CDR3 extends over 13 amino acids. The germline gives CDR1 GTSNPN, CDR2 SVGIG (reference sequence). Trimming pared 4 bases from V and 8 bases from J, leaving 15 bases between. CDR3 in DNA: TGTGCCTGGAAATTGGACGGAAGGGACATTCAGTACTTC. Translated, it gives CAWKLDGRDIQYF.

This clone was detected once. The chain uses TRBV4-1 and TRBJ2-3; 9 nucleotides agree with TRBD2. The germline V gene has CDR1 MGHRA and CDR2 YSYEKL. The J segment lost 4 bases and the V segment lost 0 bases, leaving 5 bases of the junction unmatched. The CDR3 covers 16 residues. This CDR3 reads CASSQELRGGPDTQYF. In DNA form, the CDR3 reads TGCGCCAGCAGCCAAGAACTGCGGGGGGGCCCAGATACGCAGTATTTT.

The rearrangement joins TRBV2 to TRBJ1-5; 8 bases map to TRBD1. This CDR3 region has 15 residues. CDR1 is SNHLY, CDR2 FYNNEI, per germline. V lost 6 bases to trimming and J lost 6 bases; unmatched junction nucleotides: 10. The CDR3 region is CASSNGQGGAQPQHF. The CDR3 nucleotides are TGTGCCAGCAGCAACGGACAGGGAGGAGCTCAGCCCCAGCATTTT.

As regards this clone: A single base separates this from a much larger clone, so it may be a read error. The sample has other DNA sequences that encode this CDR3 too. The chain uses TRBV11-2 and TRBJ2-5; D call uncertain. The CDR3 has 11 residues. The germline V gene encodes CDR1 SGHAT and CDR2 FQNNGV. The V and J ends lost 3 bases and 3 bases respectively, with 2 bases between them. CDR3 coding DNA: TGTGCCAGCAGCTTGAAAGAGACCCAGTACTTC. This translates into CASSLKETQYF.

The rearrangement uses TRBV6-5 and TRBJ1-2; weak D call: TRBD1 (5 bases). The CDR3 contains 15 residues. Germline V gene lookup returns CDR1 MNHEY and CDR2 SVGAGI. Trimming cost V 10 bases and J 0 bases, with 18 bases left between them. Here the CDR3 reads CATREGRTPNYGYTF. The CDR3 nucleotides are TGTGCCACCCGGGAGGGGCGCACACCTAACTATGGCTACACCTTC.

The rearrangement uses TRBV6-1 and TRBJ1-4, with 9 bases matching TRBD1. CDR1 and CDR2 from the germline V gene are MNHNS and SASEGT. The CDR3 totals 15 residues. With 5 bases clipped from V and 7 bases from J, the junction kept 8 bases outside the gene matches. CDR3 loop: CASSRPGQGREKLFF. CDR3 bases: TGTGCCAGCAGTCGACCGGGACAGGGACGTGAAAAACTGTTTTTT.

The chain uses TRBV4-3 and TRBJ1-6; TRBD1 matches 7 bases. The CDR3 totals 15 residues. Looked up from germline, CDR1 is LGHNA and CDR2 is YSLEER. J was trimmed by 6 bases and V by 4 bases; bases with no gene match: 6. CDR3 in DNA: TGCGCCAGCAGCCGAGGGACAGAGATTAATTCACCCCTCCACTTT. Protein product: CASSRGTEINSPLHF.

This chain uses TRBV30 with TRBJ2-5, with 11 bases aligning to TRBD2. Germline CDR1 is GTSNPN and CDR2 is SVGIG (reference sequence). The V segment lost 2 bases and the J segment 0 bases; nucleotides outside the gene matches: 2. The CDR3 is 15 amino acids. The CDR3 is CAWSISGRDQETQYF. The DNA for the CDR3 is TGTGCCTGGAGTATTAGCGGGAGGGACCAAGAGACCCAGTACTTC.

This clone was seen a single time. The chain joins TRBV6-6 to TRBJ2-7; possibly TRBD1 for D (5 bases). The CDR3 loop spans 13 amino acids. V was shortened by 6 bases and J by 2 bases, with 11 bases between the two germline ends. Germline V gives CDR1 MNHNY, CDR2 SVGAGI (reference sequence). The CDR3 spells CASRLDTTYEQYF. In nucleotides, the CDR3 is TGTGCCAGCAGACTGGACACCACCTACGAGCAGTACTTC.

This sequence joins TRBV21-1 and TRBJ1-6; TRBD1 was called by the table and not checked on the DNA. TRBV21-1 is listed as a pseudogene. The CDR3 totals 18 residues. CDR3 sequence reads: CASSKRGSTGSYNSPLHF. CDR3 sequence (DNA): TGTGCCAGCAGCAAAAGGGGGTCCACGGGCTCCTATAATTCACCCCTCCACTTT.

The chain is built from TRBV10-2 and TRBJ2-5; no clear D. Germline CDR1 and CDR2: WSHSY and SAAADI. This CDR3 comprises 13 residues. Trimming stripped 8 bases from V and 1 base from J, with 11 bases between. The CDR3 here is CASALGIQETQYF. DNA for the CDR3: TGCGCCAGCGCGCTTGGAATCCAAGAGACCCAGTACTTC.

The chain combines TRBV30 with TRBJ1-4, with D hard to call. CDR3 length: 11 amino acids. CDR1 and CDR2 from the germline V gene are GTSNPN and SVGIG (reference sequence). V was cut by 2 bases and J by 15 bases, with 13 bases left in between. For the CDR3, the DNA is TGTGCCTGGAGTATTACTTCGGCGGTGTTTTTT. Translation gives CAWSITSAVFF.

The CDR3, as DNA: TGCGCCAGCAGCAGGGGGACAATGAACACTGAAGCTTTCTTT. Residues: CASSRGTMNTEAFF. This chain links TRBV5-1 with TRBJ1-1; D might be TRBD1 (6 bases). The CDR3 length is 14 residues. V lost 4 bases and J 0 bases, leaving 10 bases between the germline ends. Germline values: CDR1 SGHRS, CDR2 YFSETQ.

The J gene is TRBJ1-2, the V gene TRBV6-1, with D possibly TRBD1 on 5 matching bases. The germline V gene encodes CDR1 MNHNS and CDR2 SASEGT. V was shortened by 3 bases and J by 4 bases, with 15 bases between the two germline ends. CDR3 length: 15 amino acids. CDR3 in amino acids: CASSDSGEGTYGYTF. The CDR3 nucleotides are TGTGCCAGCAGTGACAGCGGGGAGGGGACCTATGGCTACACCTTC.

Notes on this clone: Sequence at one end of the junction differs from germline and may be a read error. The chain joins TRBV7-2 to TRBJ2-4; D possibly corresponds to TRBD2 (5 bases). Looked up from germline, CDR1 is SGHTA and CDR2 is FQGNSA. CDR3 length: 10 amino acids. For the CDR3, the DNA is TGTGCCAGCAGCTTGGAGGTTAGGAACTTC. As protein: CASSLEVRNF. Full variable domain (remainder filled in from reference TRBV7-2 and TRBJ2-4): GAGVSQSPSNKVTEKGKDVELRCDPISGHTALYWYRQSLGQGLEFLIYFQGNSAPDKSGLPSDRFSAERTGGSVSTLTIQRTQQEDSAVYLCASSLEVRNFGAGTRLSVL.

The gene calls are TRBV6-6 and TRBJ2-2; possible D gene TRBD2, 5 bases. Germline V CDR1 and CDR2: MNHNY, SVGAGI (reference sequence). CDR3 length: 15 amino acids. The V end was cut by 6 bases, the J end by 5 bases, with 16 bases between. DNA for the CDR3: TGTGCCAGCAGATCGGCGGGCCGAGGGACCGGGGAGCTGTTTTTT. This encodes CASRSAGRGTGELFF.

This chain links TRBV18 with TRBJ2-1; 9 nucleotides agree with TRBD1. Trimming at V came to 4 bases and at J to 9 bases, leaving 4 bases not matched to a gene. The CDR3 contains 13 residues. CDR1 is KGHSH, CDR2 LQKENI, per germline. The CDR3 DNA reads as TGTGCCAGCTCACGACAGGGGGGAGGTGAGCAGTTCTTC. Encoded protein: CASSRQGGGEQFF. Combining the CDR3 with reference TRBV18 and TRBJ2-1 gives the whole variable domain NAGVMQNPRHLVRRRGQEARLRCSPMKGHSHVYWYRQLPEEGLKFMVYLQKENIIDESGMPKERFSAEFPKEGPSILRIQQVVRGDSAAYFCASSRQGGGEQFFGPGTRLTVL.